This is a list of T cell receptor beta chains from one sample in a study of glioma-infiltrating T cells. TCRdb recomputed calls from the multiplex PCR reads with MiXCR, one row per CDR3 protein. The table has some 90,000 distinct CDR3 sequences, about 37% seen once. Input material: glioma tissue, nonneoplastic brain tissue, or PBMCs (not recorded which). The source of these receptors is a human donor with low-grade glioma or glioblastoma, undergoing nonglioma brain surgery, or in good health (not recorded which). Each CDR3 is given with its conserved first and last residue. Fields, in order: clone size, D gene, V gene, J gene, CDR3 protein, CDR3 DNA. The D gene is left open where the match is weak. Size tells how often a clone was seen (once, few, many) or the class of an expanded clone, and some rows leave it out.

clone_size: NA; d_call: NA; v_call: TRBV29-1; j_call: TRBJ2-7; cdr3_aa: CSVPQGGVWTYEQYF; cdr3_nt: TGCAGCGTTCCCCAGGGGGGGGTTTGGACCTACGAGCAGTACTTC
clone_size: medium-sized; d_call: NA; v_call: TRBV28; j_call: TRBJ1-1; cdr3_aa: CASSLLESGTEAFF; cdr3_nt: TGTGCCAGCAGTTTATTAGAGTCCGGCACTGAAGCTTTCTTT
clone_size: many; d_call: NA; v_call: TRBV3-1; j_call: TRBJ2-7; cdr3_aa: CASSQVGYEQYF; cdr3_nt: TGTGCCAGCAGCCAGGTTGGGTACGAGCAGTACTTC
clone_size: NA; d_call: TRBD2; v_call: TRBV6-2/TRBV6-3; j_call: TRBJ2-1; cdr3_aa: CASSLRSSGILDNEQLF; cdr3_nt: TGTGCCAGCAGCCTCAGGTCTAGCGGGATTCTTGACAATGAACAGCTCTTC
clone_size: many; d_call: NA; v_call: TRBV19; j_call: TRBJ1-5; cdr3_aa: CASSIRTELNQPQHF; cdr3_nt: TGTGCCAGTAGTATTCGGACAGAATTAAATCAGCCCCAGCATTTT
clone_size: NA; d_call: TRBD1; v_call: TRBV27; j_call: TRBJ1-2; cdr3_aa: CDSSKQGGYGYTF; cdr3_nt: TGTGACAGCAGTAAGCAGGGGGGGTATGGCTACACCTTC
clone_size: many; d_call: NA; v_call: TRBV29-1; j_call: TRBJ1-5; cdr3_aa: CSVGGTDINQPQHF; cdr3_nt: TGCAGCGTTGGGGGTACGGATATCAATCAGCCCCAGCATTTT
clone_size: many; d_call: NA; v_call: TRBV11-2; j_call: TRBJ2-7; cdr3_aa: CASSLDRGIEQYF; cdr3_nt: TGTGCCAGCAGCTTAGATCGAGGGATCGAGCAGTACTTC
clone_size: many; d_call: TRBD1; v_call: TRBV18; j_call: TRBJ2-3; cdr3_aa: CASSPKGAGGDTQYF; cdr3_nt: TGTGCCAGCTCACCAAAGGGGGCCGGAGGAGATACGCAGTATTTT
clone_size: NA; d_call: NA; v_call: TRBV7-9; j_call: TRBJ1-4; cdr3_aa: CASGQVTTNERLFF; cdr3_nt: TGTGCCAGCGGCCAGGTGACGACTAATGAAAGGCTGTTTTTT
clone_size: many; d_call: NA; v_call: TRBV24-1; j_call: TRBJ1-2; cdr3_aa: CATSDSWGGNGYTF; cdr3_nt: TGTGCCACCAGTGATTCGTGGGGAGGGAATGGCTACACCTTC
clone_size: many; d_call: NA; v_call: TRBV2; j_call: TRBJ2-2; cdr3_aa: CASSEISVGDTGELFF; cdr3_nt: TGTGCCAGCAGTGAAATTAGCGTGGGGGACACCGGGGAGCTGTTTTTT
clone_size: many; d_call: TRBD2; v_call: TRBV28; j_call: TRBJ2-1; cdr3_aa: CASRGTRYYNEQFF; cdr3_nt: TGTGCCAGCAGGGGGACTAGATATTACAATGAGCAGTTCTTC
clone_size: NA; d_call: NA; v_call: TRBV6-5; j_call: TRBJ2-7; cdr3_aa: CASLYDMVEDEQSF; cdr3_nt: TGTGCCAGCCTTTACGACATGGTAGAGGACGAGCAGTCCTTC
clone_size: NA; d_call: NA; v_call: TRBV5-1; j_call: TRBJ2-2; cdr3_aa: CASSLAWLRSSPSTGELFF; cdr3_nt: TGCGCCAGCAGCTTGGCCTGGCTCAGGTCCTCCCCGTCCACCGGGGAGCTGTTTTTT
clone_size: many; d_call: NA; v_call: TRBV2; j_call: TRBJ1-5; cdr3_aa: CASSGGYGNQPQHF; cdr3_nt: TGTGCCAGCAGCGGGGGTTACGGCAATCAGCCCCAGCATTTT
clone_size: many; d_call: TRBD1; v_call: TRBV7-2; j_call: TRBJ2-6; cdr3_aa: CASSTRTGSGANVLTF; cdr3_nt: TGTGCCAGCAGCACCCGGACAGGGTCTGGGGCCAACGTCCTGACTTTC
clone_size: many; d_call: TRBD2; v_call: TRBV12-3/TRBV12-4; j_call: TRBJ2-7; cdr3_aa: CASSLSSGTYEQYF; cdr3_nt: TGTGCCAGCAGTTTATCTAGCGGGACCTACGAGCAGTACTTC
clone_size: many; d_call: NA; v_call: TRBV4-3; j_call: TRBJ2-3; cdr3_aa: CASSQGLLSTDTQYF; cdr3_nt: TGCGCCAGCAGCCAAGGGCTCCTTAGCACAGATACGCAGTATTTT
clone_size: NA; d_call: TRBD1; v_call: TRBV6-1; j_call: TRBJ1-1; cdr3_aa: CASRAGQGHERSTEAFF; cdr3_nt: TGTGCCAGCAGGGCAGGACAGGGCCACGAGCGGTCAACTGAAGCTTTCTTT
clone_size: many; d_call: TRBD2; v_call: TRBV20-1; j_call: TRBJ2-5; cdr3_aa: CSAETSGRQETQYF; cdr3_nt: TGCAGTGCTGAAACTAGCGGGAGACAAGAGACCCAGTACTTC
clone_size: many; d_call: NA; v_call: TRBV20-1; j_call: TRBJ2-7; cdr3_aa: CSAMADPYEQYF; cdr3_nt: TGCAGTGCTATGGCAGATCCCTACGAGCAGTACTTC
clone_size: many; d_call: NA; v_call: TRBV24-1; j_call: TRBJ2-1; cdr3_aa: CATSDLWPASYNEQFF; cdr3_nt: TGTGCCACCAGTGATTTGTGGCCGGCCTCCTACAATGAGCAGTTCTTC
clone_size: many; d_call: NA; v_call: TRBV19; j_call: TRBJ1-5; cdr3_aa: CASSMTGGGRNQPQHF; cdr3_nt: TGTGCCAGTAGTATGACGGGGGGTGGTCGGAATCAGCCCCAGCATTTT
clone_size: few; d_call: NA; v_call: TRBV30; j_call: TRBJ2-1; cdr3_aa: CAWTLDRYNEQFF; cdr3_nt: TGTGCCTGGACCCTGGACAGATACAATGAGCAGTTCTTC
clone_size: NA; d_call: NA; v_call: TRBV7-2; j_call: TRBJ1-6; cdr3_aa: CASSLSRAQGSPLHF; cdr3_nt: TGTGCCAGCAGCTTATCCAGGGCCCAAGGTTCACCCCTCCATTTT
clone_size: NA; d_call: NA; v_call: TRBV6-2/TRBV6-3; j_call: TRBJ2-3; cdr3_aa: CASSYLGRGTDTQYF; cdr3_nt: TGTGCCAGCAGTTACTTGGGCCGGGGCACAGATACGCAGTATTTT
clone_size: NA; d_call: TRBD1; v_call: TRBV28; j_call: TRBJ1-2; cdr3_aa: CASRAGQGYYGYTF; cdr3_nt: TGTGCCAGCAGGGCAGGACAGGGGTACTATGGCTACACCTTC
clone_size: NA; d_call: NA; v_call: TRBV19; j_call: TRBJ2-1; cdr3_aa: CAGSIVERREQLF; cdr3_nt: TGTGCCGGTAGTATCGTTGAAAGACGCGAGCAGCTCTTC
clone_size: NA; d_call: TRBD1; v_call: TRBV20-1; j_call: TRBJ2-7; cdr3_aa: CSARDGTGVYEQYF; cdr3_nt: TGCAGTGCTAGAGATGGGACAGGGGTCTACGAGCAGTACTTC
clone_size: few; d_call: NA; v_call: TRBV30; j_call: TRBJ1-3; cdr3_aa: CAWSFWVGNTIYF; cdr3_nt: TGTGCCTGGAGTTTTTGGGTTGGAAACACCATATATTTT
clone_size: many; d_call: TRBD1; v_call: TRBV7-6; j_call: TRBJ2-1; cdr3_aa: CASSPRQGKDEQFF; cdr3_nt: TGTGCCAGCAGCCCGAGACAGGGGAAAGATGAGCAGTTCTTC
clone_size: NA; d_call: NA; v_call: TRBV7-3; j_call: TRBJ2-7; cdr3_aa: CASSLRSWGDTDEQYF; cdr3_nt: TGTGCCAGCAGCTTAAGGTCGTGGGGGGACACAGACGAGCAGTACTTC